The 2 T cell receptor beta chains presented below share a single source sample, sequenced in a study of OX40 agonist ivuxolimab in advanced cancers. Only in-frame clones appear in the TCRdb table, and some are missing; sequencing was by immunoSEQ multiplex PCR. The sample includes approximately 69,000 clones, 70% to 90% of them seen just once. The specimen comprised CD4+ or CD8+ T cells sorted from blood, sampled in a trial of the OX40 agonist ivuxolimab. The receptors originated from an adult with an advanced solid tumor such as melanoma, head and neck, liver or kidney cancer.

For this clone: The sample has other DNA sequences that encode this CDR3 too. The CDR3 coding sequence is TGTGCCAGCAGTTCCCCCACAGATACGCAGTATTTT. It is translated as CASSSPTDTQYF. The chain employs TRBV6-5 and TRBJ2-3; no clear D. Germline CDR1 MNHEY, CDR2 SVGAGI. The CDR3 covers 12 residues. Trimming stripped 4 bases from V and 2 bases from J, with 4 bases between.

This rearrangement joins TRBV30 to TRBJ2-7; TRBD1 agrees at 11 bases. Germline assignment: CDR1 GTSNPN and CDR2 SVGIG (reference sequence). The CDR3 consists of 13 residues. Trimming removed 5 bases from V and 6 bases from J; junction bases left unmatched: 6. The CDR3 sequence is CAWGRGQGGEQYF. DNA for the CDR3: TGTGCCTGGGGGCGGGGACAGGGGGGCGAGCAGTACTTC.